The rows below give T cell receptor beta chains drawn from one sample of a study of T cell responses to AZD1222 COVID-19 vaccine. Here immunoSEQ multiplex PCR was the method, and the copy in TCRdb shows in-frame clones only, minus some. In the table there are 100,000 to 150,000 clones, 70% to 90% of which are singletons. This material consisted of peripheral blood, taken 28 days after the second AZD1222 dose. All receptors derive from an adult who received the AZD1222 COVID-19 vaccine. CDR3s include the opening cysteine and the closing phenylalanine or tryptophan. Fields, in order: CDR3 protein, CDR3 DNA, V gene, D gene, J gene, CDR3 length, clone size. D genes are given only for firm matches. The size field is filled for only some rows; it gives once, few, many or a size class.

CDR3aa: CASSSGLADTDTQYF
CDR3nt: TGTGCCAGCAGCTCGGGACTAGCCGACACAGATACGCAGTATTTT
v_gene: TRBV5-6
d_gene: TRBD2
j_gene: TRBJ2-3
len: 15
abundance: .

CDR3aa: CASSPGYPTDTQYF
CDR3nt: TGTGCCAGCTCACCAGGGTACCCCACAGATACGCAGTATTTT
v_gene: TRBV18
d_gene: .
j_gene: TRBJ2-3
len: 14
abundance: .

CDR3aa: CASGLGYLNQDSNEQFF
CDR3nt: TGTGCTAGTGGTTTAGGCTACCTCAATCAAGACAGCAATGAGCAGTTCTTC
v_gene: TRBV12-5
d_gene: .
j_gene: TRBJ2-1
len: 17
abundance: .

CDR3aa: CASSFIGRPREQFF
CDR3nt: TGTGCCAGCAGCTTTATAGGGAGGCCGCGGGAGCAGTTCTTC
v_gene: TRBV5-6
d_gene: .
j_gene: TRBJ2-1
len: 14
abundance: .

CDR3aa: CASSPAGTGEYF
CDR3nt: TGCGCCAGCAGCCCGGCCGGGACAGGGGAGTATTTT
v_gene: TRBV5-1
d_gene: TRBD1
j_gene: TRBJ1-3
len: 12
abundance: once

CDR3aa: CASSSGQGEEQYF
CDR3nt: TGCGCCAGCAGCTCTGGACAGGGGGAAGAGCAGTACTTC
v_gene: TRBV5-1
d_gene: TRBD1
j_gene: TRBJ2-7
len: 13
abundance: .

CDR3aa: CASSVATGSGLYGYTF
CDR3nt: TGTGCCAGCAGCGTAGCTACTGGCTCCGGCCTCTATGGCTACACCTTC
v_gene: TRBV9
d_gene: .
j_gene: TRBJ1-2
len: 16
abundance: .

CDR3aa: CASSLGQGASTEAFF
CDR3nt: TGTGCCAGCAGCCTGGGACAGGGGGCGAGCACTGAAGCTTTCTTT
v_gene: TRBV7-3
d_gene: TRBD1
j_gene: TRBJ1-1
len: 15
abundance: .

CDR3aa: CASSRALGHYGYTF
CDR3nt: TGTGCCAGCAGCCGGGCTCTTGGCCACTATGGCTACACCTTC
v_gene: TRBV14
d_gene: .
j_gene: TRBJ1-2
len: 14
abundance: .

CDR3aa: CASSSTRLDCEQYF
CDR3nt: TGTGCCAGCAGCTCCACCAGACTAGACTGCGAGCAGTACTTC
v_gene: TRBV7-3
d_gene: .
j_gene: TRBJ2-7
len: 14
abundance: .

CDR3aa: CASSQDSWGHQPQHF
CDR3nt: TGTGCCAGCAGCCAAGATAGTTGGGGGCATCAGCCCCAGCATTTT
v_gene: TRBV3-1/TRBV3-2
d_gene: .
j_gene: TRBJ1-5
len: 15
abundance: .

CDR3aa: CASSLASGGGETQYF
CDR3nt: TGCGCCAGCAGCTTGGCTAGCGGGGGGGGAGAGACCCAGTACTTC
v_gene: TRBV5-1
d_gene: TRBD2
j_gene: TRBJ2-5
len: 15
abundance: .

CDR3aa: CASSQEGGWKGRKGNEQFF
CDR3nt: TGTGCCAGCAGCCAAGAAGGGGGGTGGAAAGGGAGGAAAGGAAATGAGCAGTTCTTC
v_gene: TRBV3-1/TRBV3-2
d_gene: .
j_gene: TRBJ2-1
len: 19
abundance: .

CDR3aa: CASREGSSNTGELFF
CDR3nt: TGTGCCAGCAGGGAAGGGTCTAGCAACACCGGGGAGCTGTTTTTT
v_gene: TRBV6-4
d_gene: .
j_gene: TRBJ2-2
len: 15
abundance: .

CDR3aa: CASSFQEGYGYTF
CDR3nt: TGTGCCAGCAGTTTCCAGGAGGGCTATGGCTACACCTTC
v_gene: TRBV27
d_gene: .
j_gene: TRBJ1-2
len: 13
abundance: .

CDR3aa: CASTLGTDSPNYEQYF
CDR3nt: TGTGCCAGCACCCTGGGGACAGATTCCCCAAACTACGAGCAGTACTTC
v_gene: TRBV5-4
d_gene: TRBD1
j_gene: TRBJ2-7
len: 16
abundance: .

CDR3aa: CASSVEEGQPQHF
CDR3nt: TGTGCCAGCAGCGTAGAAGAGGGTCAGCCCCAGCATTTT
v_gene: TRBV9
d_gene: .
j_gene: TRBJ1-5
len: 13
abundance: .

CDR3aa: CATKGPNSPLHF
CDR3nt: TGTGCCACAAAGGGGCCCAATTCACCCCTCCACTTT
v_gene: TRBV19
d_gene: .
j_gene: TRBJ1-6
len: 12
abundance: .

CDR3aa: CSVRTGEDYGYTF
CDR3nt: TGCAGCGTAAGGACAGGGGAGGACTATGGCTACACCTTC
v_gene: TRBV29-1
d_gene: TRBD1
j_gene: TRBJ1-2
len: 13
abundance: .

CDR3aa: CAWSVLGAKNIQYF
CDR3nt: TGTGCCTGGAGTGTTCTGGGGGCCAAAAACATTCAGTACTTC
v_gene: TRBV30
d_gene: .
j_gene: TRBJ2-4
len: 14
abundance: .

CDR3aa: CASSLPPLAGGVDEQFF
CDR3nt: TGTGCCAGCAGCCTCCCTCCGCTAGCGGGGGGGGTCGATGAGCAGTTCTTC
v_gene: TRBV3-1/TRBV3-2
d_gene: TRBD2
j_gene: TRBJ2-1
len: 17
abundance: .

CDR3aa: CASSLTGVRSYEQYF
CDR3nt: TGTGCCAGCAGCTTAACAGGGGTTCGTTCCTACGAGCAGTACTTC
v_gene: TRBV11-2
d_gene: TRBD1
j_gene: TRBJ2-7
len: 15
abundance: .

CDR3aa: CASSPGTSGGYEQYF
CDR3nt: TGTGCCAGCAGCCCCGGGACTAGCGGGGGCTACGAGCAGTACTTC
v_gene: TRBV7-7
d_gene: TRBD2
j_gene: TRBJ2-7
len: 15
abundance: .

CDR3aa: CASSYPGTGYEQYF
CDR3nt: TGTGCCAGCAGCTACCCCGGGACAGGGTACGAGCAGTACTTC
v_gene: TRBV5-8
d_gene: TRBD1
j_gene: TRBJ2-7
len: 14
abundance: .

CDR3aa: CASSPAPGQGYEQYF
CDR3nt: TGTGCCAGCAGCCCAGCGCCGGGACAGGGTTACGAGCAGTACTTC
v_gene: TRBV11-3
d_gene: TRBD1
j_gene: TRBJ2-7
len: 15
abundance: many

CDR3aa: CASSQDKEGGQGTGELFF
CDR3nt: TGCGCCAGCAGCCAAGATAAAGAGGGGGGGCAGGGCACCGGGGAGCTGTTTTTT
v_gene: TRBV4-3
d_gene: .
j_gene: TRBJ2-2
len: 18
abundance: .

CDR3aa: CATSDLRTYNTGELFF
CDR3nt: TGTGCCACCAGTGATCTGAGGACCTATAACACCGGGGAGCTGTTTTTT
v_gene: TRBV24-1
d_gene: .
j_gene: TRBJ2-2
len: 16
abundance: .

CDR3aa: CASSKGPPHF
CDR3nt: TGTGCCAGCAGCAAAGGCCCCCCCCACTTT
v_gene: TRBV21-1
d_gene: .
j_gene: TRBJ1-6
len: 10
abundance: .

CDR3aa: CATGIADTQYF
CDR3nt: TGTGCCACGGGGATAGCGGATACGCAGTATTTT
v_gene: TRBV6-5
d_gene: .
j_gene: TRBJ2-3
len: 11
abundance: .

CDR3aa: CASSQDQETQYF
CDR3nt: TGTGCCAGCAGCCAAGATCAAGAGACCCAGTACTTC
v_gene: TRBV7-9
d_gene: .
j_gene: TRBJ2-5
len: 12
abundance: once

CDR3aa: CASSPPGQHYGYTF
CDR3nt: TGTGCCAGTTCCCCGCCCGGACAGCATTATGGCTACACCTTC
v_gene: TRBV19
d_gene: .
j_gene: TRBJ1-2
len: 14
abundance: .

CDR3aa: CASSLWVSTDTQYF
CDR3nt: TGTGCCAGCAGCTTGTGGGTTAGCACAGATACGCAGTATTTT
v_gene: TRBV7-2
d_gene: .
j_gene: TRBJ2-3
len: 14
abundance: .

CDR3aa: CASSPGWEFSQHF
CDR3nt: TGTGCCAGCTCACCAGGGTGGGAGTTCTCCCAGCATTTT
v_gene: TRBV18
d_gene: .
j_gene: TRBJ1-5
len: 13
abundance: .

CDR3aa: CASSLGPDYTEAFF
CDR3nt: TGTGCCAGCAGCTTAGGCCCAGATTACACTGAAGCTTTCTTT
v_gene: TRBV7-2
d_gene: .
j_gene: TRBJ1-1
len: 14
abundance: .

CDR3aa: CASALSRYEQYF
CDR3nt: TGTGCCAGCGCCCTGTCGCGTTACGAGCAGTACTTC
v_gene: TRBV5-6
d_gene: .
j_gene: TRBJ2-7
len: 12
abundance: .

CDR3aa: CASNPGLLNSPLHF
CDR3nt: TGTGCCAGCAACCCGGGACTGCTTAATTCACCCCTCCACTTT
v_gene: TRBV27
d_gene: .
j_gene: TRBJ1-6
len: 14
abundance: once

CDR3aa: CAISDQDWANTIYF
CDR3nt: TGTGCCATCAGTGACCAGGATTGGGCAAACACCATATATTTT
v_gene: TRBV10-3
d_gene: .
j_gene: TRBJ1-3
len: 14
abundance: .

CDR3aa: CASSPGTGLNYGYTF
CDR3nt: TGTGCCAGCTCACCGGGGACAGGTTTGAACTATGGCTACACCTTC
v_gene: TRBV18
d_gene: TRBD1
j_gene: TRBJ1-2
len: 15
abundance: .

CDR3aa: CATINGAVTEAFF
CDR3nt: TGTGCCACCATAAATGGGGCCGTCACTGAAGCTTTCTTT
v_gene: TRBV3-1/TRBV3-2
d_gene: .
j_gene: TRBJ1-1
len: 13
abundance: .

CDR3aa: CASSIRDRAGTEAFF
CDR3nt: TGTGCCAGTAGTATCCGGGACAGGGCGGGCACTGAAGCTTTCTTT
v_gene: TRBV19
d_gene: TRBD1
j_gene: TRBJ1-1
len: 15
abundance: .

CDR3aa: CASSTAGDRGQPQHF
CDR3nt: TGTGCCAGTAGTACTGCAGGGGACCGGGGTCAGCCCCAGCATTTT
v_gene: TRBV19
d_gene: .
j_gene: TRBJ1-5
len: 15
abundance: once

CDR3aa: CASSVRTGMGTDTQYF
CDR3nt: TGTGCCAGCAGCGTAAGGACAGGGATGGGGACAGATACGCAGTATTTT
v_gene: TRBV5-8
d_gene: TRBD1
j_gene: TRBJ2-3
len: 16
abundance: .

CDR3aa: CASSSEPSNQPQHF
CDR3nt: TGTGCCAGCAGCTCCGAACCTAGCAATCAGCCCCAGCATTTT
v_gene: TRBV9
d_gene: .
j_gene: TRBJ1-5
len: 14
abundance: once

CDR3aa: CTSSQVRQAPYEQYF
CDR3nt: TGCACCAGCAGCCAAGTCCGACAGGCCCCCTACGAGCAGTACTTC
v_gene: TRBV1
d_gene: .
j_gene: TRBJ2-7
len: 15
abundance: .

CDR3aa: CASSLEGTSGRYEQYF
CDR3nt: TGTGCCAGCAGCTTAGAGGGGACTAGCGGGAGGTACGAGCAGTACTTC
v_gene: TRBV7-6
d_gene: TRBD2
j_gene: TRBJ2-7
len: 16
abundance: medium-sized

CDR3aa: CASSESVLRDTGELFF
CDR3nt: TGTGCCAGCAGTGAATCCGTCCTCAGGGACACCGGGGAGCTGTTTTTT
v_gene: TRBV6-1
d_gene: .
j_gene: TRBJ2-2
len: 16
abundance: .

CDR3aa: CASSFYPENEQFF
CDR3nt: TGTGCCAGCAGTTTTTATCCGGAGAATGAGCAGTTCTTC
v_gene: TRBV12-3/TRBV12-4
d_gene: .
j_gene: TRBJ2-1
len: 13
abundance: .

CDR3aa: CASSLERVYGYTF
CDR3nt: TGTGCCAGCAGCTTAGAACGGGTCTATGGCTACACCTTC
v_gene: TRBV7-2
d_gene: .
j_gene: TRBJ1-2
len: 13
abundance: .

CDR3aa: CASSQVRLAGGPYEQYF
CDR3nt: TGCGCCAGCAGCCAGGTACGACTAGCGGGGGGACCCTACGAGCAGTACTTC
v_gene: TRBV4-3
d_gene: TRBD2
j_gene: TRBJ2-7
len: 17
abundance: .